Shown below are 14 T cell receptor beta chains from a single sample sequenced in a study of blood T cell repertoires in COVID-19. TCRdb's table, derived via immunoSEQ multiplex PCR, lists solely in-frame clones and lacks some. This sample yields some 200,000 clones, of which about four fifths are seen a single time; more than 2.5% belongs to the top ten. Sequencing was done on a sample of peripheral blood. These receptors all come from a woman under 40 who had recovered from COVID-19.

V gene TRBV4-1 combines with J gene TRBJ2-5, with 8 positions matching TRBD2. Germline V gene sequence: CDR1 MGHRA, CDR2 YSYEKL. The CDR3 sequence is 17 residues long. The V and J ends lost 0 bases and 5 bases, in that order; junction bases with no gene match: 11. The CDR3 region is CASSQDVQRENRETQYF. Written as DNA, the CDR3 is TGCGCCAGCAGCCAAGATGTCCAGCGGGAGAATCGGGAGACCCAGTACTTC.

The rearrangement uses TRBV5-1 and TRBJ1-5; D is uncertain. The CDR3 extends over 14 amino acids. V was shortened by 0 bases and J by 7 bases, with 11 bases between the two germline ends. Germline assignment: CDR1 SGHRS and CDR2 YFSETQ. This CDR3 reads CASSLGGSGQPQHF. In DNA, the CDR3 is TGCGCCAGCAGCTTGGGAGGTTCGGGACAGCCCCAGCATTTT.

About this clone itself: The sample contains more than one DNA sequence encoding this CDR3. The V and J genes are TRBV9 and TRBJ2-1, with 14 bases that match TRBD2. Trimming took 2 bases from V and 5 from J; bases not matched to a gene: 0. CDR3 length equals 15 residues. CDR1 SGDLS and CDR2 YYNGEE come from the germline V gene. The CDR3 sequence: CASSVGLAGDNEQFF. DNA for the CDR3: TGTGCCAGCAGCGTGGGACTAGCGGGAGACAATGAGCAGTTCTTC.

V usage is TRBV27 and J usage is TRBJ1-6; 12 bases line up with TRBD1. J gave up 9 bases and V 5 bases, and 8 bases lay outside the gene matches. This CDR3 comprises 16 residues. Germline CDR1 MNHEY, CDR2 SMNVEV (reference sequence). CDR3 coding DNA: TGTGCCAGCAGTGACCGGGACAGGGGGCTTAGTTCACCCCTCCACTTT. It is translated as CASSDRDRGLSSPLHF.

V gene TRBV3-1 (or the pseudogene TRBV3-2) combines with J gene TRBJ2-3; tentatively, D is TRBD1 (7 bases). The germline CDR1 and CDR2 sequences are LGHDT and YNNKEL (reference sequence). The CDR3 is 17 amino acids. The V end lost 0 bases, the J end lost 0 bases, and 13 bases lay between the germline ends. The CDR3 DNA reads TGTGCCAGCAGCCAAGATCGCAGGGGGACTAGCACAGATACGCAGTATTTT. Translated, it gives CASSQDRRGTSTDTQYF.

This rearrangement joins TRBV7-8 to TRBJ1-1; D not certain. This CDR3 comprises 13 residues. Germline CDR1 SGHVS, CDR2 FQNEAQ. V lost 3 bases, J lost 1 base, and 6 bases lay in between. The DNA of the CDR3 is TGTGCCAGCAGCTTTTCAGGGAACACTGAAGCTTTCTTT. Its translation is CASSFSGNTEAFF.

The CDR3 bases are TGTGCCTGGAGTGCGGGTCTTAGCTCTGGAAACACCATATATTTT. Translation: CAWSAGLSSGNTIYF. V and J are TRBV30 and TRBJ1-3; D not certain. The germline V gene has CDR1 GTSNPN and CDR2 SVGIG (reference sequence). V was clipped by 1 base and J by 0 bases, with 10 bases between them. This CDR3 spans 15 amino acids. The variable domain in full, with the rest retrieved from reference TRBV30 and TRBJ1-3, is SQTIHQWPATLVQPVGSPLSLECTVEGTSNPNLYWYRQAAGRGLQLLFYSVGIGQISSEVPQNLSASRPQDRQFILSSKKLLLSDSGFYLCAWSAGLSSGNTIYFGEGSWLTVV.

The gene calls are TRBV21-1 and TRBJ2-7; TRBD2, the table's D call, was not compared with the DNA. TRBV21-1 is marked as a pseudogene. This CDR3 is 17 amino acids long. CDR3 in amino acids: CASSKTATAETPYEQYF. For the CDR3, the DNA is TGTGCCAGCAGCAAAACCGCGACCGCGGAAACCCCCTACGAGCAGTACTTC.

The rearrangement links TRBV5-6 to TRBJ2-1, with D uncertain. The CDR3 is made up of 12 amino acids. Germline values: CDR1 SGHDT, CDR2 YYEEEE. Trimming shortened V by 4 bases and J by 8 bases, and 10 bases separated the two germline ends. CDR3 bases: TGTGCCAGCAGCAACATTGGCTATGAGCAGTTCTTC. Its protein product is CASSNIGYEQFF.

The CDR3 reads CASTKVEADSGNQPQHF. The CDR3 bases are TGTGCCAGTACGAAAGTGGAGGCGGACAGCGGCAATCAGCCCCAGCATTTT. The chain is built from TRBV28 and TRBJ1-5; weak D call: TRBD1 (6 bases). CDR1 is MDHEN, CDR2 SYDVKM, per germline. V was pared by 9 bases and J by 2 bases, with 23 bases between. The CDR3 extends over 17 amino acids.

The gene calls are TRBV12-3 or TRBV12-4 and TRBJ2-3; D is possibly TRBD1 (5 bases). This CDR3 has 12 residues. With 6 bases removed from V and 4 bases from J, the gap between germline ends came to 8 bases. The DNA of the CDR3 is TGTGCCAGCAGGCCAGGGTCAGATACGCAGTATTTT. This gives the protein CASRPGSDTQYF.

As concerns this clone: The junction departs from the called germline gene at one end, perhaps through a read error. The CDR3 protein is CASSHGQGLTF. The CDR3 bases are TGTGCCAGCAGCCACGGACAGGGGTTGACCTTC. This rearrangement joins TRBV3-1 (or the pseudogene TRBV3-2) to TRBJ2-7, with 9 bases fitting TRBD1. Germline V gene sequence: CDR1 LGHDT, CDR2 YNNKEL (reference sequence). The CDR3 is 11 residues long.

The chain has TRBV24-1 and TRBJ2-3, with 9 nucleotides matching TRBD1. Trimming at V came to 6 bases and at J to 3 bases, leaving 12 bases not matched to a gene. This CDR3 spans 17 amino acids. Germline CDR1 KGHDR, CDR2 SFDVKD. The CDR3 region has the DNA TGTGCCACCAGTCAACTGGGACAGGGTGTTCGGACAGATACGCAGTATTTT. This gives the protein CATSQLGQGVRTDTQYF.

In this sample, this clone turned up once. The rearrangement joins TRBV2 to TRBJ1-6; TRBD1 might be the D (6 bases). V was clipped by 6 bases and J by 7 bases, with 13 bases between them. Germline CDR1 SNHLY, CDR2 FYNNEI. The CDR3 runs 14 residues. This CDR3 reads CASRYGQRNSPLHF. The CDR3 DNA is TGTGCCAGCAGATATGGACAGAGAAATTCACCCCTCCACTTT.